One sample yielded the 6 T cell receptor beta chains listed below, sequenced in a study of Ad26.COV2.S vaccination and SARS-CoV-2 variants. Some clones are missing from TCRdb's copy, which holds only in-frame ones; the method was immunoSEQ multiplex PCR. The data show about 180,000 clones, around nine tenths seen once. Sample: peripheral blood, taken after recovery from COVID-19. The receptors here all came from a human donor who had recovered from COVID-19.

CDR3 sequence: CASSYLTPTPTPEQYF. CDR3 bases: TGTGCCAGCAGTTACTTAACTCCCACCCCCACCCCAGAGCAGTACTTC. The chain links TRBV6-6 to TRBJ2-7, with D unclear. Per germline, CDR1 MNHNY and CDR2 SVGAGI (reference sequence). V was trimmed by 1 base and J by 7 bases, leaving 20 bases between them. This CDR3 spans 16 amino acids.

V usage is TRBV3-1 (or the pseudogene TRBV3-2) and J usage is TRBJ2-5; D gene unclear. Germline V gene sequence: CDR1 LGHDT, CDR2 YNNKEL (reference sequence). The ends were cut back, 4 bases at V and 5 bases at J, with 11 bases in the middle. The CDR3 length is 13 residues. The CDR3 region is CASSLLLRETQYF. In DNA, the CDR3 is TGTGCCAGCAGCCTCCTCCTTAGGGAGACCCAGTACTTC.

This clone was found once. The chain uses TRBV7-6 and TRBJ2-5; unclear D gene. The CDR3 runs to 16 residues. Germline loops: CDR1 SGHVS, CDR2 FNYEAQ. Trimming cost V 1 base and J 5 bases, with 17 bases left between them. The CDR3 nucleotides read TGTGCCAGCAGCTTAGAGGTCAGCCCAAAATATGAGACCCAGTACTTC. It translates to CASSLEVSPKYETQYF.

This clone was detected once. This chain uses TRBV7-9 with TRBJ2-5, with D maybe TRBD2 (6 bases). The germline V and J ends were trimmed by 0 bases and 2 bases, with 7 bases remaining between them. CDR1 is SEHNR, CDR2 FQNEAQ, per germline (reference sequence). The CDR3 is 14 amino acids. CDR3 in amino acids: CASSLAGGQETQYF. The CDR3 DNA reads TGTGCCAGCAGCTTAGCGGGAGGTCAAGAGACCCAGTACTTC. Looking up the rest from reference TRBV7-9 and TRBJ2-5 gives the full variable domain: DTGVSQNPRHKITKRGQNVTFRCDPISEHNRLYWYRQTLGQGPEFLTYFQNEAQLEKSRLLSDRFSAERPKGSFSTLEIQRTEQGDSAMYLCASSLAGGQETQYFGPGTRLLVL.

The chain employs TRBV3-1 (or the pseudogene TRBV3-2) and TRBJ1-3; D is undetermined. The ends were cut back, 1 base at V and 2 bases at J, with 3 bases in the middle. The germline CDR1 and CDR2 sequences are LGHDT and YNNKEL (reference sequence). The CDR3 contains 13 residues. The CDR3 bases are TGTGCCAGCAGCCAAGGGACTGGAAACACCATATATTTT. Amino acid sequence: CASSQGTGNTIYF.

CDR3 in amino acids: CASSLLYRGTAKLFF. In DNA, the CDR3 is TGTGCCAGCAGCTTACTTTACAGGGGGACGGCGAAACTGTTTTTT. The V gene is TRBV7-2, the J gene TRBJ1-4, with 8 bases aligning to TRBD1. Trimming cost V 2 bases and J 11 bases; bases outside gene matches: 10. This CDR3 contains 15 residues. Germline V CDR1 and CDR2: SGHTA, FQGNSA.